This TCR beta chain was documented in a study of T-cell reconstitution after alpha-beta-depleted transplantation in children. The germline CDR1 and CDR2 sequences are WNHNN and SYGVQD (reference sequence). Unmatched junction bases numbered 3, after V lost 8 bases and J lost 7 bases. There are 13 residues in the CDR3. Preparation of the TCRbeta library was carried out with unique molecular identifiers. TCRdb used MiXCR to reprocess the PCR reads, holding one entry per CDR3 protein. The sample includes about 50,000 distinct CDR3 sequences, 5.8% of them seen just once. There are many counts of this clonotype.

The TCR comes from a female patient aged 2-10 years who had a stem cell transplant for aplastic anemia, so the T cells may come from the graft donor. Sequencing was performed on PBMCs, mostly from graft donor cells, taken 60 days after TCRalphabeta/CD19-depleted stem cell transplant. This chain connects TRBV10-1 to TRBJ1-4, with 11 bases lining up with TRBD1. The CDR3 region is CASGDRGGEKLFF. CDR3 nucleotides: TGCGCCAGCGGGGACAGGGGGGGTGAAAAACTGTTTTTT.